The 26 T cell receptor beta chains below were found in one sample sequenced in a study of response to subunit inactivated influenza vaccine. Each CDR3 protein gets one entry after TCRdb re-called the RT-PCR reads with MiXCR. There are roughly 170,000 distinct CDR3 sequences in the sample; about a tenth occur only once, and about a tenth lies in the top ten. The input for sequencing was non-naive T cells sorted from PBMCs, taken on the day of vaccination. Receptors originate from a man aged 45-65 years who received an inactivated influenza vaccine.

The V call is TRBV20-1, the J call TRBJ2-1; 10 nucleotides agree with TRBD2. There are 13 residues in the CDR3. Germline CDR1 DFQATT, CDR2 SNEGSKA (reference sequence). V shed 5 bases and J 7 bases; nucleotides not matched to a gene: 5. In DNA, the CDR3 is TGCAGTGCTTATAGCGGGAGGCTTAATGAGCAGTTCTTC. Encoded protein: CSAYSGRLNEQFF.

This chain joins TRBV10-1 and TRBJ1-2; D is perhaps TRBD1 (6 bases). V shed 6 bases and J shed 6 bases, with 29 bases lying between them. CDR1 and CDR2 (germline): WNHNN, SYGVQD (reference sequence). The CDR3 is 18 amino acids. This CDR3 reads CASSPAYREGAGKDGYTF. The CDR3 DNA reads TGCGCCAGCAGCCCTGCATACAGGGAGGGAGCGGGTAAGGATGGCTACACCTTC.

Ten or more counts support this clonotype. The chain combines TRBV4-2 with TRBJ1-1; D is undetermined. This CDR3 region has 12 residues. Germline CDR1 and CDR2: LGHNA and YNFKEQ. V lost 3 bases, J lost 4 bases, and 6 bases lay in between. CDR3 in DNA: TGTGCCAGCAGCCATATAGGCACTGAAGCTTTCTTT. Amino acid sequence: CASSHIGTEAFF.

This chain uses TRBV7-2 with TRBJ1-4, with 8 positions matching TRBD1. J was trimmed by 8 bases and V by 9 bases; bases with no gene match: 8. This CDR3 has 13 residues. Germline assignment: CDR1 SGHTA and CDR2 FQGNSA. Written as DNA, the CDR3 is TGTGCCAGTTCGGACAGGGCCTCCGAAAAACTGTTTTTT. The encoded protein is CASSDRASEKLFF.

This clonotype has a handful of counts. One junction end disagrees with the germline gene, perhaps due to a read error. The rearrangement joins TRBV7-9 to TRBJ1-1, with TRBD1 matching over 9 bases. There are 14 residues in the CDR3. Germline V lookup: CDR1 SEHNR, CDR2 FQNEAQ (reference sequence). The CDR3 spells CASSPGTGNAEAFF. The CDR3 nucleotides are TGTGCCAGCAGCCCGGGGACAGGGAACGCTGAAGCTTTCTTT.

V and J are TRBV4-2 and TRBJ2-1, with D possibly matching TRBD2 (7 bases). The CDR3 covers 15 residues. V was trimmed by 4 bases and J by 5 bases, leaving 15 bases between them. The germline V gene encodes CDR1 LGHNA and CDR2 YNFKEQ. This CDR3 reads CASSRDRGADNEQFF. DNA for the CDR3: TGTGCCAGCAGCCGAGATCGGGGGGCCGACAATGAGCAGTTCTTC.

The chain couples TRBV20-1 to TRBJ2-7, with D perhaps matching TRBD1 (6 bases). Germline V lookup: CDR1 DFQATT, CDR2 SNEGSKA (reference sequence). The CDR3 spans 11 residues. Trimming pared 6 bases from V and 5 bases from J, leaving 11 bases between. DNA for the CDR3: TGCAGTGCGGATCGGGACAACGAGCAGTACTTC. Translated, it gives CSADRDNEQYF.

This clonotype occurred many times. The chain combines TRBV12-3 or TRBV12-4 with TRBJ2-7; 13 nucleotides agree with TRBD2. V was pared by 4 bases and J by 5 bases, with 8 bases of the junction left unmatched. The length of the CDR3 is 16 residues. The CDR3 coding sequence is TGTGCCAGCAGTTCCTGGGGACTAGCGGGATCCCACGAGCAGTACTTC. Residues: CASSSWGLAGSHEQYF.

This clonotype was detected only a few times. The chain carries TRBV4-2 and TRBJ2-6; perhaps TRBD1 as D (6 bases). This CDR3 spans 18 amino acids. V was clipped by 4 bases and J by 0 bases, with 16 bases between them. Looked up from germline, CDR1 is LGHNA and CDR2 is YNFKEQ. The CDR3 DNA sequence: TGTGCCAGCAGCCCGCTCTCAGGGGAAAGCTCTGGGGCCAACGTCCTGACTTTC. Its translation is CASSPLSGESSGANVLTF.

The chain carries TRBV19 and TRBJ2-1, with 7 bases aligning to TRBD1. V gave up 5 bases and J gave up 12 bases; unmatched junction bases: 7. Germline CDR1 is LNHDA and CDR2 is SQIVND (reference sequence). The CDR3 is 12 residues long. The CDR3 nucleotides read TGTGCCAGTAGTGTCGACAGGGTCGTGCAGTTCTTC. It yields the protein CASSVDRVVQFF.

Many counts were recorded for this clonotype. This chain connects TRBV6-1 to TRBJ2-7; D not certain. V lost 6 bases and J 2 bases, leaving 14 bases between the germline ends. Germline assignment: CDR1 MNHNS and CDR2 SASEGT. The CDR3 sequence is 14 residues long. CDR3 DNA sequence: TGTGCCAGCAGAATTTCCCTTTCCGCCTACGAGCAGTACTTC. Translating gives CASRISLSAYEQYF.

This clonotype showed up just a few times. The chain uses TRBV6-1 and TRBJ2-2, with 13 bases fitting TRBD2. The CDR3 runs 16 residues. V shed 6 bases and J 5 bases; nucleotides not matched to a gene: 6. Germline CDR1 MNHNS, CDR2 SASEGT. In nucleotides, the CDR3 is TGTGCCAGCAGCCACGGACTAGCGGGAGTTACCGGGGAGCTGTTTTTT. Encoded protein: CASSHGLAGVTGELFF.

The V and J genes are TRBV5-1 and TRBJ2-3, with 10 bases lining up with TRBD2. Germline CDR1 SGHRS, CDR2 YFSETQ. V lost 6 bases and J lost 3; bases outside the gene matches: 10. The CDR3 extends over 16 amino acids. CDR3 sequence reads: CASTLLAGVMTDTQYF. CDR3 coding DNA: TGCGCCAGCACCCTTCTAGCGGGAGTTATGACAGATACGCAGTATTTT.

The chain links TRBV11-2 to TRBJ2-2, with D perhaps TRBD2 (5 bases). Germline-derived CDR1 and CDR2 are SGHAT and FQNNGV. This CDR3 spans 16 amino acids. Trimming took 5 bases from V and 6 from J, leaving 19 bases between them. For the CDR3, the DNA is TGTGCCAGCAGCAATACTAGGCTGGGTATACCCGGGGAGCTGTTTTTT. It translates to CASSNTRLGIPGELFF. Using reference TRBV11-2 and TRBJ2-2 for the parts outside the CDR3, the full variable domain is EAGVAQSPRYKIIEKRQSVAFWCNPISGHATLYWYQQILGQGPKLLIQFQNNGVVDDSQLPKDRFSAERLKGVDSTLKIQPAKLEDSAVYLCASSNTRLGIPGELFFGEGSRLTVL.

The chain has TRBV29-1 and TRBJ2-7; no clear D gene. Germline CDR1 and CDR2: SQVTM and ANQGSEA. The CDR3 sequence is 11 residues long. Trimming took 7 bases from V and 6 from J, leaving 13 bases between them. The CDR3 DNA follows: TGCAGCGATGCCGGCCGTTCCGAGCAGTACTTC. It translates to CSDAGRSEQYF.

This clonotype was counted between two and nine times. The genes are TRBV11-2 and TRBJ2-7; TRBD2 agrees at 7 bases. CDR3 length equals 15 residues. V shed 5 bases and J 2 bases; nucleotides not matched to a gene: 9. Germline assignment: CDR1 SGHAT and CDR2 FQNNGV. The CDR3 nucleotides read TGTGCCAGCAGCGCAGCGGGGATCACCCCCTACGAGCAGTACTTC. Translated, it gives CASSAAGITPYEQYF.

The sample holds a few counts of this clonotype. The rearrangement joins TRBV30 to TRBJ1-1; maybe TRBD1 (6 bases). Germline V gene data show CDR1 as GTSNPN and CDR2 as SVGIG (reference sequence). This CDR3 spans 13 amino acids. CDR3 nucleotides: TGTGCTACTTACAGGGAGCGAAACACTGAAGCTTTCTTT. This encodes CATYRERNTEAFF.

In regard to this clonotype: This may come from a read error, since a much larger clone is one base off. This CDR3 reads CASSYRYGGTDTQYF. The CDR3 DNA sequence: TGTGCCAGCAGTTACAGGTATGGTGGCACAGATACGCAGTATTTT. The V gene is TRBV6-2 or TRBV6-3, the J gene TRBJ2-3, with no clear D. Trimming stripped 2 bases from V and 1 base from J, with 10 bases between. Germline V gene data show CDR1 as MNHEY and CDR2 as SVGEGT. The CDR3 has 15 residues.

The rearrangement uses TRBV11-2 and TRBJ1-6, with 7 positions matching TRBD1. Germline loops: CDR1 SGHAT, CDR2 FQNNGV. The length of the CDR3 is 13 residues. The J segment lost 9 bases and the V segment lost 4 bases, leaving 3 bases of the junction unmatched. Written as DNA, the CDR3 is TGTGCCAGCAGCTACACAGGGGTTTCACCCCTCCACTTT. Protein product: CASSYTGVSPLHF. Filled out from reference TRBV11-2 and TRBJ1-6, the complete variable domain reads EAGVAQSPRYKIIEKRQSVAFWCNPISGHATLYWYQQILGQGPKLLIQFQNNGVVDDSQLPKDRFSAERLKGVDSTLKIQPAKLEDSAVYLCASSYTGVSPLHFGNGTRLTVT.

This clonotype has only a few counts. The V call is TRBV4-3, the J call TRBJ2-7, with 8 bases lining up with TRBD2. From germline, CDR1 is LGHNA and CDR2 YSLEER. V gave up 3 bases and J gave up 0 bases; unmatched junction bases: 7. The CDR3 totals 16 residues. CDR3 sequence: CASSQGVAGSSYEQYF. The CDR3 nucleotides read TGCGCCAGCAGCCAGGGTGTAGCGGGATCCTCCTACGAGCAGTACTTC.

This clonotype was counted ten times or more. The chain links TRBV7-2 to TRBJ1-2; D uncertain. CDR1 is SGHTA, CDR2 FQGNSA, per germline. V was clipped by 3 bases and J by 0 bases, with 8 bases between them. There are 14 residues in the CDR3. The CDR3 bases are TGTGCCAGCAGCTTCCGGCGGACTAACTATGGCTACACCTTC. It codes for CASSFRRTNYGYTF.

The chain combines TRBV12-3 or TRBV12-4 with TRBJ1-4; D gene ambiguous. CDR3 length equals 15 residues. V lost 8 bases, J lost 10 bases, and 23 bases lay in between. CDR3 in DNA: TGTGCCAGCCGGTTCGGGAAGGTATCTGGAGGAAAACTGTTTTTT. This translates into CASRFGKVSGGKLFF.

This clonotype has ten or more counts. The genes are TRBV6-2 or TRBV6-3 and TRBJ2-6, with TRBD1 as a possible D gene (5 bases). V lost 0 bases, J lost 0 bases, and 6 bases lay in between. The V gene's germline CDR1 is MNHEY and CDR2 SVGEGT. The CDR3 has 16 residues. In DNA, the CDR3 is TGTGCCAGCAGTTACTCAGGGGTCTCTGGGGCCAACGTCCTGACTTTC. Encoded protein: CASSYSGVSGANVLTF.

Points on this clonotype: Being one base from a much bigger clone, this may be a read error. This chain joins TRBV6-2 or TRBV6-3 and TRBJ1-6; no definite D call. Germline lookup yields CDR1 MNHEY and CDR2 SVGEGT. This CDR3 spans 16 amino acids. V was clipped by 5 bases and J by 10 bases, with 21 bases between them. The CDR3 coding sequence is TGTGCCAGCAGTCCCGGGAGACATACCTACGGCTCACCCCTCCACTTT. This gives the protein CASSPGRHTYGSPLHF.

This clonotype has a count of ten or more. V is TRBV7-9 and J is TRBJ2-1; TRBD2 agrees at 7 bases. Germline V gene data show CDR1 as SEHNR and CDR2 as FQNEAQ (reference sequence). The CDR3 is 16 amino acids. Losses at the gene ends were 5 bases for V and 10 bases for J; bases not matched to a gene: 17. The chain's CDR3 is CASSIFRDYRMVEQFF. In DNA form, the CDR3 reads TGTGCCAGCAGCATTTTCCGGGACTACAGGATGGTGGAGCAGTTCTTC.

A few counts support this clonotype. CDR3 sequence reads: CAAAGEGEQFF. The CDR3 nucleotides are TGTGCCGCCGCGGGAGAGGGTGAGCAGTTCTTC. This chain connects TRBV10-3 to TRBJ2-1; 7 bases map to TRBD2. Germline V gene data show CDR1 as ENHRY and CDR2 as SYGVKD. The CDR3 consists of 11 residues. With 11 bases clipped from V and 9 bases from J, the junction kept 7 bases outside the gene matches.